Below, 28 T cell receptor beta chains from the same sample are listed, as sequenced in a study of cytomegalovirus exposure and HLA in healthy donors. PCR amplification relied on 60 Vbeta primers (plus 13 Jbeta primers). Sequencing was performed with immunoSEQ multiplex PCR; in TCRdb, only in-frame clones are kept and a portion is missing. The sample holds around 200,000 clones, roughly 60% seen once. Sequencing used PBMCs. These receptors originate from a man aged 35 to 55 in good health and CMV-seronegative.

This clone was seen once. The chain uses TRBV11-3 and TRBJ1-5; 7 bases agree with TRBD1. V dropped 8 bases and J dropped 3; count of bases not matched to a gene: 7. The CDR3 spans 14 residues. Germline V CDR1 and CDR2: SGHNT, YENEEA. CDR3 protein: CASPDRSSNQPQHF. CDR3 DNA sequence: TGTGCCAGCCCGGACAGGTCTTCCAATCAGCCCCAGCATTTT. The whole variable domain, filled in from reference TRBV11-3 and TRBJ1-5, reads EAGVVQSPRYKIIEKKQPVAFWCNPISGHNTLYWYLQNLGQGPELLIRYENEEAVDDSQLPKDRFSAERLKGVDSTLKIQPAELGDSAVYLCASPDRSSNQPQHFGDGTRLSIL.

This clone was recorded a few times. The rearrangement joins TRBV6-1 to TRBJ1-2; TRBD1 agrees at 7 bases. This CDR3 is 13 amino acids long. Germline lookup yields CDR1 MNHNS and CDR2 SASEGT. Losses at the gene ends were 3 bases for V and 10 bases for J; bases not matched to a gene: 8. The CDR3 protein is CASSERGHFDYTF. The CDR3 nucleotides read TGTGCCAGCAGTGAGAGGGGGCACTTTGACTACACCTTC.

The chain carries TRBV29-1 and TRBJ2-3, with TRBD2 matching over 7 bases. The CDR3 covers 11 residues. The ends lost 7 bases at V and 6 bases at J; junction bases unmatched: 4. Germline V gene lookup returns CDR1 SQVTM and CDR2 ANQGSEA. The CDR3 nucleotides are TGCAGCGGAGGACTAGGCGATACGCAGTATTTT. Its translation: CSGGLGDTQYF.

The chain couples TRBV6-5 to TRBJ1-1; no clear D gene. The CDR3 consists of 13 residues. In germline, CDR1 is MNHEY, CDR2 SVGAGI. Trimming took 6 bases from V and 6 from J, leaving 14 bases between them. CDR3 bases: TGTGCCAGCAGCCTCCGGGGTCCCTCTGAAGCTTTCTTT. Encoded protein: CASSLRGPSEAFF.

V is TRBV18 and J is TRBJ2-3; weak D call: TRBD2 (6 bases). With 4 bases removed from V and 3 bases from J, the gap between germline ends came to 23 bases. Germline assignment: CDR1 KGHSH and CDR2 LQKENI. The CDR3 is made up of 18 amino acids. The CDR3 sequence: CASSQTRGYGRVTDTQYF. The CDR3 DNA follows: TGTGCCAGCTCACAAACCCGGGGGTACGGGAGAGTAACAGATACGCAGTATTTT.

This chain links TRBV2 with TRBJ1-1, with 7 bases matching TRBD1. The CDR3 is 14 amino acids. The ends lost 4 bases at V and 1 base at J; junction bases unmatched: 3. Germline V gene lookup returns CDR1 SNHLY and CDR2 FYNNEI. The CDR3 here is CASSVKGANTEAFF. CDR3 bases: TGTGCCAGCAGTGTGAAGGGGGCGAACACTGAAGCTTTCTTT.

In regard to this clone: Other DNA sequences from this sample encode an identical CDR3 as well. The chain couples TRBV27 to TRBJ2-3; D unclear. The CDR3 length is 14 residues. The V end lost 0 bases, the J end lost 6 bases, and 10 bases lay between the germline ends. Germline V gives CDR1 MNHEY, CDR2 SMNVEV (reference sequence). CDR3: CASSLSWSVDTQYF. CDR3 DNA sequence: TGTGCCAGCAGTTTATCTTGGAGTGTGGATACGCAGTATTTT.

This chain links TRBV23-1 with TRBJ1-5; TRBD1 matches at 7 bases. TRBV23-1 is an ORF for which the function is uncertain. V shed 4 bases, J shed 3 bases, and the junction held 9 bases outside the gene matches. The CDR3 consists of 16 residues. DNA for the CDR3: TGCGCCAGCAGTCGACGACCGGGACAGATCAATCAGCCCCAGCATTTT. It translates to CASSRRPGQINQPQHF.

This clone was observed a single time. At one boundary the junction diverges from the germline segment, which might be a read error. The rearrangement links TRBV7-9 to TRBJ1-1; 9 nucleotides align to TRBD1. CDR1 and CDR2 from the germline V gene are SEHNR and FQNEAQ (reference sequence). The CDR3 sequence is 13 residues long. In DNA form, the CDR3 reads TGTTCCAGCAGCGGGACAGGGTCAACTGAAGCTTTCTTT. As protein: CSSSGTGSTEAFF.

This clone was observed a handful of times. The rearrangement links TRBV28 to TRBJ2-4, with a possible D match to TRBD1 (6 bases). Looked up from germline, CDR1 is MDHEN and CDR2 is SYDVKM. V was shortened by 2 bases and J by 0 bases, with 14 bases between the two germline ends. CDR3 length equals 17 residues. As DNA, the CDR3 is TGTGCCAGCAGTTTACCCGGGACACCTGTAGCCAAAAACATTCAGTACTTC. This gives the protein CASSLPGTPVAKNIQYF.

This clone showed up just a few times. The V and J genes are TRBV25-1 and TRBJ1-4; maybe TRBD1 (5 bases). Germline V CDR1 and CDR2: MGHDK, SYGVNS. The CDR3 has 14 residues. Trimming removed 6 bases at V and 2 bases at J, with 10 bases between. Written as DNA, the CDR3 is TGTGCCAGCAGGAAGGGGAGGACTAATGAAAAACTGTTTTTT. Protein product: CASRKGRTNEKLFF.

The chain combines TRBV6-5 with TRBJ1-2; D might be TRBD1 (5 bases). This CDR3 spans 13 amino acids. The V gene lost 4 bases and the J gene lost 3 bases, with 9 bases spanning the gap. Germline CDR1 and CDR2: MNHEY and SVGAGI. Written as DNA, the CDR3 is TGTGCCAGCAGTTCGGGAGGGGACTATGGCTACACCTTC. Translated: CASSSGGDYGYTF.

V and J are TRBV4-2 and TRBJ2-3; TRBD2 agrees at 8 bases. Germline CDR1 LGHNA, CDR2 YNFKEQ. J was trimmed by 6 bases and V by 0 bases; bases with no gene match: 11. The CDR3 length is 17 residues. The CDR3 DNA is TGTGCCAGCAGCCAAGATATAGCGGGAAACCTAGAGGATACGCAGTATTTT. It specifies CASSQDIAGNLEDTQYF.

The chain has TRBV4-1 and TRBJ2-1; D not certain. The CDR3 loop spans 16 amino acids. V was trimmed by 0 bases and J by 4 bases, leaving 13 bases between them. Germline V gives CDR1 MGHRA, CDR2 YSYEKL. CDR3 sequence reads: CASSQDPGLSYNEQFF. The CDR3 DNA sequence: TGCGCCAGCAGCCAAGATCCTGGTCTATCTTACAATGAGCAGTTCTTC.

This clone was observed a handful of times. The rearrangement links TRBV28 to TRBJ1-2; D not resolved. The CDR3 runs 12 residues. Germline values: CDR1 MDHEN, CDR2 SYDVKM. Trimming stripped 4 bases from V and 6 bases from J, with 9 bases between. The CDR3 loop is CASSWGVNGYTF. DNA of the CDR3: TGTGCCAGCAGTTGGGGAGTAAATGGCTACACCTTC.

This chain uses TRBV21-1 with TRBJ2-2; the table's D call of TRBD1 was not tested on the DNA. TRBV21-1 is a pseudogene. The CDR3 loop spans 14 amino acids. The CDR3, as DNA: TGTGCCAGCAGCGGACCCGGACACCCCGGGGAGCTGTTTTTT. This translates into CASSGPGHPGELFF.

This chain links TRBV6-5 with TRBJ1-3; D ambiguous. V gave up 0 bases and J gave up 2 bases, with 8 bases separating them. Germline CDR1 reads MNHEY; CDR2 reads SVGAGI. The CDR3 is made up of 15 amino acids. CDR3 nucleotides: TGTGCCAGCAGTTACTCGAGTGAAGCTGGAAACACCATATATTTT. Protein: CASSYSSEAGNTIYF.

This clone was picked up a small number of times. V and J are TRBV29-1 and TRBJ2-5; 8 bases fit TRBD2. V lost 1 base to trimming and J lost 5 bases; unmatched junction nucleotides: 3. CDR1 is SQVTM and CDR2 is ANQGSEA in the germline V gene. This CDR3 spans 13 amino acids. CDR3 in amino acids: CSVEVTGGETQYF. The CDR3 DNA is TGCAGCGTTGAAGTAACGGGAGGGGAGACCCAGTACTTC.

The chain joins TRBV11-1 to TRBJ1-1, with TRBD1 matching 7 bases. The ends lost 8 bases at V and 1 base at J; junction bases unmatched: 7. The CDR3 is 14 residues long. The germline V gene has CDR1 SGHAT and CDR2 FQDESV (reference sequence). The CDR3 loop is CASSHRGGNTEAFF. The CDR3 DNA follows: TGTGCCAGCTCGCACAGGGGAGGGAACACTGAAGCTTTCTTT.

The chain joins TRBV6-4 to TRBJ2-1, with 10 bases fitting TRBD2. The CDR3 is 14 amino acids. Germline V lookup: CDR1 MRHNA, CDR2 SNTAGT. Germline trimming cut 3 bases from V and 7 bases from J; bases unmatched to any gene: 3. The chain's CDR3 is CASSELAGANEQFF. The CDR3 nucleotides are TGTGCCAGCAGTGAGCTAGCGGGAGCGAATGAGCAGTTCTTC.

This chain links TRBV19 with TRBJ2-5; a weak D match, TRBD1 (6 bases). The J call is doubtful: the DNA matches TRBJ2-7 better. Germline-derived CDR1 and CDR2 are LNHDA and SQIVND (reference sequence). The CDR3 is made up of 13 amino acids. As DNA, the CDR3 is TGTGCCAGTGGAACAGGGTTTTCCTACGAGCAGTACTTC. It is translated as CASGTGFSYEQYF.

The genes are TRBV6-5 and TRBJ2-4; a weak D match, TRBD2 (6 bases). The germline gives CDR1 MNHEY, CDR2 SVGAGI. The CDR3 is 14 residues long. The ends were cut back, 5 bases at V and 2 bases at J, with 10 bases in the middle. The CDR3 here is CASSQWDSKNIQYF. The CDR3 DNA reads TGTGCCAGCAGTCAATGGGACTCCAAAAACATTCAGTACTTC.

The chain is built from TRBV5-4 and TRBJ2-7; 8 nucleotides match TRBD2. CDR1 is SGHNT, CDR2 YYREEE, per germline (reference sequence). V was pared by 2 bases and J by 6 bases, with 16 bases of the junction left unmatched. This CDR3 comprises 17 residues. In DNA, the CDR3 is TGTGCCAGCAGCTTTTTAGCGGGACCTACCTCGGGAACCGAGCAGTACTTC. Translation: CASSFLAGPTSGTEQYF.

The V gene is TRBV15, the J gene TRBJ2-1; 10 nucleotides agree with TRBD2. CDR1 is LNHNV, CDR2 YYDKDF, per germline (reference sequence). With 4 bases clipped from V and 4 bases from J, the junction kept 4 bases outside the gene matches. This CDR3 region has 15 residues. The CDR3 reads CATSTLAGAYNEQFF. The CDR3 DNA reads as TGTGCCACCAGCACCCTAGCGGGAGCTTACAATGAGCAGTTCTTC.

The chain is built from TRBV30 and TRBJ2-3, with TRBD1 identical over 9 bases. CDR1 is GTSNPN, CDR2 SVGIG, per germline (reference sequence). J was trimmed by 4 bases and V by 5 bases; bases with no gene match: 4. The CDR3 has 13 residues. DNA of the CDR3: TGTGCCTGGGGACAGGGGAGGGCAGATACGCAGTATTTT. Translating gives CAWGQGRADTQYF.

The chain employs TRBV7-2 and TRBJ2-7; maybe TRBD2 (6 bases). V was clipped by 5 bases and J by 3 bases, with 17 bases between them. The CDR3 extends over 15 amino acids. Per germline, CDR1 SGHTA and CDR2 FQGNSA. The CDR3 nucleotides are TGTGCCAGCAGCCCCGGGGGTGCCTCTTTCTACGAGCAGTACTTC. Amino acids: CASSPGGASFYEQYF.

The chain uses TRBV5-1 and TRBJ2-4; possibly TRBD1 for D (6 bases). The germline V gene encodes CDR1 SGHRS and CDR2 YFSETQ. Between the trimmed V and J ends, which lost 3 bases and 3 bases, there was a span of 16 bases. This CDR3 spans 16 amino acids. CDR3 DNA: TGCGCCAGCAGCTCGGGGACACCAGAGGGCAAAAACATTCAGTACTTC. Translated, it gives CASSSGTPEGKNIQYF.

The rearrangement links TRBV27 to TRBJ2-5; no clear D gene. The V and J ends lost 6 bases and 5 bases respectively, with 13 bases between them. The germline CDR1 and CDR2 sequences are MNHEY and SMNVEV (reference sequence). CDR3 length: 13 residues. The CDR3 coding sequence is TGTGCCAGCAGCCGACTTTTTCTCGAGACCCAGTACTTC. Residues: CASSRLFLETQYF.